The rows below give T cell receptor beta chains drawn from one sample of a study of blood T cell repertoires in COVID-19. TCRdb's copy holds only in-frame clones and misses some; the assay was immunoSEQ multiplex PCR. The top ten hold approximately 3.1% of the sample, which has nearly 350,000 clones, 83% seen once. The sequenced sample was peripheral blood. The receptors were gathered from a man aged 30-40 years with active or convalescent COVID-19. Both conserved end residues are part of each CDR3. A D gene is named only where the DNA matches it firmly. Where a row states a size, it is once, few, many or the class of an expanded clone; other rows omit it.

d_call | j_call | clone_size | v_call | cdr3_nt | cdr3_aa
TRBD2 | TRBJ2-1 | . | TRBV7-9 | TGTGCCAGCAGGCTTAGCGGGAGAGGGTCCTACAATGAGCAGTTCTTC | CASRLSGRGSYNEQFF
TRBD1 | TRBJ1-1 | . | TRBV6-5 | TGTGCCAGCCAAAGGGACAGTAAAGCTTTCTTT | CASQRDSKAFF
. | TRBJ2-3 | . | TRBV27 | TGTGCCAGCAGTCTCTCGCTAGCTAGCACAGATACGCAGTATTTT | CASSLSLASTDTQYF
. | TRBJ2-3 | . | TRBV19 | TGTGCCAGTAGTATAGCCTTACAGGGCTCGGATACGCAGTATTTT | CASSIALQGSDTQYF
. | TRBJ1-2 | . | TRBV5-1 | TGCGCCAGCGGTCCGGTAGGACTTAACTATGGCTACACCTTC | CASGPVGLNYGYTF
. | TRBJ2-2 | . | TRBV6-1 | TGTGCCAGCAGTGAGTGGGCACCCAACACCGGGGAGCTGTTTTTT | CASSEWAPNTGELFF
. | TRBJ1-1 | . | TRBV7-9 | TGTGCCAGCAGTTCTGGCGGGGGACCTATGAACACTGAAGCTTTCTTT | CASSSGGGPMNTEAFF
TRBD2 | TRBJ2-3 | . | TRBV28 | TGTGCCAGCAGTTTCGCTAGCGGAACAGATACGCAGTATTTT | CASSFASGTDTQYF
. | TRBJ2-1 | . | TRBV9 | TGTGCCAGCAGCGTAGCTTTTCTCAATGAGCAGTTCTTC | CASSVAFLNEQFF
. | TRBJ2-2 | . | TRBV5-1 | TGCGCCAGCAGACCAACAGGGATTCGCACCGGGGAGCTGTTTTTT | CASRPTGIRTGELFF
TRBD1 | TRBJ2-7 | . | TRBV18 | TGTGCCAGCTCAGGGGACAGGGATAGGGAGGTCTACGAGCAGTACTTC | CASSGDRDREVYEQYF
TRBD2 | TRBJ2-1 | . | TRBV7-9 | TGTGCCAGCAGCTTAGGACTAGCGGGGCAGTTCTTC | CASSLGLAGQFF
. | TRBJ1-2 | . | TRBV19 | TGTGCCAGTACGGACAGCGATAACTATGGCTACACCTTC | CASTDSDNYGYTF
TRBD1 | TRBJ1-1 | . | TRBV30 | TGTGCCTGGGGCGGGGGACAGTTGAACACTGAAGCTTTCTTT | CAWGGGQLNTEAFF
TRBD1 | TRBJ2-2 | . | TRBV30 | TGTGCCTGGAGTCCGGGACAGCCGGAGCTGTTTTTT | CAWSPGQPELFF
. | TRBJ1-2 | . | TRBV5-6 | TGTGCCAGCAGCTTATCCTACAGGACCAAAGCTAACTATGGCTACACCTTC | CASSLSYRTKANYGYTF
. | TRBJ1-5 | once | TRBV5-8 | TGTGCCAGCAGCTTCCCCAGTTATAGCAATCAGCCCCAGCATTTT | CASSFPSYSNQPQHF
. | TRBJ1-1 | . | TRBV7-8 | TGTGCCAGCAGCTCCTCAATTTGGAGAAGCACTGAAGCTTTCTTT | CASSSSIWRSTEAFF
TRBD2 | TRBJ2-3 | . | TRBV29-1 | TGCAGCGTCAGCGGGAGGTTGGACACAGATACGCAGTATTTT | CSVSGRLDTDTQYF
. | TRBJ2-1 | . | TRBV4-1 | TGCGCCAGCAGCCAAGGTTTTGACTGGCAACATGAGCAGTTCTTC | CASSQGFDWQHEQFF
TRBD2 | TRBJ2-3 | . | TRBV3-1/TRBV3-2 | TGTGCCAGCAGCCCAGCGGGGGGTGCAGATACGCAGTATTTT | CASSPAGGADTQYF
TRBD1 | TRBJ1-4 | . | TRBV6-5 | TGTGCCAGCAGATGGACAGGGGCTAATGAAAAACTGTTTTTT | CASRWTGANEKLFF
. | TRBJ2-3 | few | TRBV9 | TGTGCCAGCAGCGCGACTCCGCTTAGCACAGATACGCAGTATTTT | CASSATPLSTDTQYF
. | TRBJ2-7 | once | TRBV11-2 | TGTGCCAGCAGCTTAGGCAGCTCCTACGAGCAGTACTTC | CASSLGSSYEQYF
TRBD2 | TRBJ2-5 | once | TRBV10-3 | TGTGCCATCAGTACCCAGGGAGGGGTTACAGAGACCCAGTACTTC | CAISTQGGVTETQYF
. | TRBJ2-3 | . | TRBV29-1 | TGCAGCCCGGGGGTTCCGGGCACAGATACGCAGTATTTT | CSPGVPGTDTQYF
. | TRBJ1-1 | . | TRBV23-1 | TGCGCCAGCAGTCAATCCAAGGGGAAGGACACTGAAGCTTTCTTT | CASSQSKGKDTEAFF
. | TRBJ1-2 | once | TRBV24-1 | TGTGCCACCAGTGATGAGGATCTCTATGGCTACACCTTC | CATSDEDLYGYTF
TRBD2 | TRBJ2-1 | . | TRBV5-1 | TGCGCCAGCAGCCTGGGAGCTCTAGCGGGGGGCCTGAATGAGCAGTTCTTC | CASSLGALAGGLNEQFF
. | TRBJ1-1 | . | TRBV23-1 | TGCGCCAGCAGCAAAAAAATGAACACTGAAGCTTTCTTT | CASSKKMNTEAFF
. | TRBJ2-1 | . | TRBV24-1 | TGTGCCACCAGTGATTTGTCCGGGGACTACAATGAGCAGTTCTTC | CATSDLSGDYNEQFF
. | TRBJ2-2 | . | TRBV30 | TGTGCCTGGAGCCTAGGGAGCACCGGGGAGCTGTTTTTT | CAWSLGSTGELFF
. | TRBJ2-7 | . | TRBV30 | TGTGCCTGGAGTGTTGGGCTGGGGCTCGCGCAGTACTTC | CAWSVGLGLAQYF
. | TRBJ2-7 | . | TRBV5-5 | TGTGCCAGCAGCCCTAGAACACTAGGGTCCTACGAGCAGTACTTC | CASSPRTLGSYEQYF
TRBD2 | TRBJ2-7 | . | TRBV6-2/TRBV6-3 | TGTGCCAGCACCCCAACCTCAGCGGGAGCCCTCGAGCAGTACTTC | CASTPTSAGALEQYF
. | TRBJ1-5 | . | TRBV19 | TGTGCCAGTAGTATGAGCAGGGTCGATCAGCCCCAGCATTTT | CASSMSRVDQPQHF
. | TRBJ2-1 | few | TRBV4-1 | TGCGCCAGCAGCCAAGTTGTGGACAAGAGATCGGTCGATTCCTACAATGAGCAGTTCTTC | CASSQVVDKRSVDSYNEQFF
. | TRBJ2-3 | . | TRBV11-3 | TGTGCCAGCAGCCCGGGGGAAAGCCCAGATACGCAGTATTTT | CASSPGESPDTQYF
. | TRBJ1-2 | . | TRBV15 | TGTGCCACCAGCAGAGAACGGTCGTATGGCTACACCTTC | CATSRERSYGYTF
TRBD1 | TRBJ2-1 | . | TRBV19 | TGTGCCAGTAGTATAAATCTTAGGACAGGGGGCAATGAGCAGTTCTTC | CASSINLRTGGNEQFF
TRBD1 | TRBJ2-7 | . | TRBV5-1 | TGCGCCAGCAGCTTGGAGGGACAGGGGGTCGCGGACGAGCAGTACTTC | CASSLEGQGVADEQYF
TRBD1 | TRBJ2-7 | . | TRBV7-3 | TGTGCCAGCAGCTTTGGACAGGGGGGGAGGCAGTACTTC | CASSFGQGGRQYF
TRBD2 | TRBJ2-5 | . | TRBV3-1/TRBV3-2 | TGTGCCAGCAGCCGGGGACTAGCGGGGGGACTGGGGGAGACCCAGTACTTC | CASSRGLAGGLGETQYF
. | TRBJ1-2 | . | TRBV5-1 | TGCGCCAGCAGCTTGGCCGGGAAGGTAGTGGATGGCTACACCTTC | CASSLAGKVVDGYTF
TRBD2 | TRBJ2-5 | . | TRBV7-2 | TGTGCCAGCAGCTTATTAAGCGGGGGTGGGTGGGAGACCCAGTACTTC | CASSLLSGGGWETQYF
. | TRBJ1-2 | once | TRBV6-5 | TGTGCCAGCAGTTACTCGAAGGGACATGAGATTGCCGGCTACACCTTC | CASSYSKGHEIAGYTF
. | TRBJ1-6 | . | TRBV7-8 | TGTGCCAGCAGCGAGGGCCCCGGCGGCACCTATAATTCACCCCTCCACTTT | CASSEGPGGTYNSPLHF
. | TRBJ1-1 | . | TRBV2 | TGTGCCAGCAGTGAACAGGGGAGAGGGGCTGAAGCTTTCTTT | CASSEQGRGAEAFF
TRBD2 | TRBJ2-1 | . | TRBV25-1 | TGTGCCAGCAGTGGGACTAGCGGGATGTCCTACAATGAGCAGTTCTTC | CASSGTSGMSYNEQFF
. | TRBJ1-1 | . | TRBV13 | TGTGCCAGCAGCGAGGGTGTCAGACTGAACACTGAAGCTTTCTTT | CASSEGVRLNTEAFF
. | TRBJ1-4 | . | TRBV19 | TGTGCCAGTACCCGGCGACAGATTGCAACTAATGAAAAACTGTTTTTT | CASTRRQIATNEKLFF
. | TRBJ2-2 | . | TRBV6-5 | TGTGCCAGCAGAAACAGGTTCGACACCGGGGAGCTGTTTTTT | CASRNRFDTGELFF
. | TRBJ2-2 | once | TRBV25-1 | TGTGCCAGCAGTGAATACTCGAATGGAGCCGGGGAGCTGTTTTTT | CASSEYSNGAGELFF